This TCR beta chain was sequenced for a study of blood T cell repertoires in COVID-19. Across the whole study: The study drew acute and convalescent COVID-19 samples from the United States, Italy and Spain. The cDNA or gDNA used as material had been derived from T cells, B-cell-depleted T cells, or PBMCs.

Authors' data handling: Amplification of reference gene primers provided the estimated nucleated cell counts. Data came from immunoSEQ multiplex PCR; TCRdb stores just in-frame clones and leaves some out. V and J calls and clone size are given by that table; D and trimming were obtained from the DNA. The table records tens of thousands of clones, around 70% of them present only once. Deletions cut 3 bases from V and 7 bases from J, with 22 bases between. The CDR3 consists of 16 residues. Per germline, CDR1 PRHDT and CDR2 FYEKMQ (reference sequence). Sequenced: peripheral blood. The chain recombines TRBV13 with TRBJ2-7; possibly TRBD2 for D (5 bases). The source is a human donor in a cohort sampled during active or convalescent COVID-19. CDR3 nucleotide sequence: TGTGCCAGCAGCTTCCAGGCAGGCATGTCCGGGGAGGAGCAGTACTTC. Its translation is CASSFQAGMSGEEQYF. Filled out from reference TRBV13 and TRBJ2-7, the complete variable domain reads AAGVIQSPRHLIKEKRETATLKCYPIPRHDTVYWYQQGPGQDPQFLISFYEKMQSDKGSIPDRFSAQQFSDYHSELNMSSLELGDSALYFCASSFQAGMSGEEQYFGPGTRLTVT.